This T cell receptor beta chain was recovered during a study of control samples from healthy donors and cancer patients (dated by TCRdb to about 2020). Library creation used the immunoSEQ multiplex PCR assay. TCRdb limited this immuneACCESS table to in-frame rearrangements with V and J called. A share of clones is missing; checked studies link under half to unresolved V genes, and the rest is unexplained. The table for this sample lists about 120,000 clones; around 89% of them were counted only once. The ten largest clonotypes hold roughly 40% of the sample. About this clone itself: What antigen it recognizes has not been identified. No much larger clone exists at a distance of one base, and base qualities are not known.

The germline V gene sets CDR1 to SGDLS and CDR2 to YYNGEE. The CDR3 holds 15 amino acids from the cysteine to the phenylalanine. The kept DNA is CDR3 alone, 45 bases in frame from the first base. The V and J ends are trimmed by 3 bases and 3 bases, leaving 16 bases between them. The rearrangement combines TRBV9 with TRBJ2-7; the D gene is tentatively TRBD1 or TRBD2, each matching 6 bases. This TCR came from a man between 45 and 60 years old in good health. Specimen: blood. The DNA reads TGTGCCAGCAGCGAGGGAGGAATAGGGGGCTACGAGCAGTACTTC. Its protein product is CASSEGGIGGYEQYF.